Following are 22 T cell receptor beta chains from one sample sequenced in a study of cytomegalovirus exposure and HLA in healthy donors. The assay was immunoSEQ multiplex PCR, and TCRdb's table has in-frame clones only and misses some. The data show 150,000 to 200,000 clones, 75% to 90% seen once. Sequenced input: PBMCs. All receptors derive from a woman aged 18-35 years in good health and CMV-seronegative.

This sequence joins TRBV2 and TRBJ1-5; D gene ambiguous. V gave up 5 bases and J gave up 4 bases, with 9 bases separating them. This CDR3 contains 13 residues. Germline V gene data show CDR1 as SNHLY and CDR2 as FYNNEI. CDR3 sequence reads: CASSSTSNQPQHF. In DNA, the CDR3 is TGTGCCAGCAGTTCTACCTCTAATCAGCCCCAGCATTTT. Combining the CDR3 with reference TRBV2 and TRBJ1-5 gives the whole variable domain EPEVTQTPSHQVTQMGQEVILRCVPISNHLYFYWYRQILGQKVEFLVSFYNNEISEKSEIFDDQFSVERPDGSNFTLKIRSTKLEDSAMYFCASSSTSNQPQHFGDGTRLSIL.

The CDR3 region is CASRPPGQRGYTF. For the CDR3, the DNA is TGTGCCAGCAGACCCCCGGGACAGCGTGGCTACACCTTC. This rearrangement joins TRBV6-6 to TRBJ1-2, with TRBD1 matching 7 bases. Losses at the gene ends were 6 bases for V and 7 bases for J; bases not matched to a gene: 8. CDR1 and CDR2 from the germline V gene are MNHNY and SVGAGI (reference sequence). This CDR3 is built from 13 residues.

The chain joins TRBV4-1 to TRBJ2-1; 7 bases line up with TRBD1. This CDR3 contains 15 residues. The junction had 7 bases not matched to a gene; V was cut back by 4 bases and J by 4 bases. CDR1 is MGHRA, CDR2 YSYEKL, per germline. DNA of the CDR3: TGCGCCAGCAGCCCACGACAGGGTACTTACAATGAGCAGTTCTTC. This sequence encodes CASSPRQGTYNEQFF.

V and J are TRBV10-3 and TRBJ1-4, with TRBD1 as a possible D gene (6 bases). The CDR3 is 19 residues long. V was clipped by 0 bases and J by 8 bases, with 25 bases between them. The germline V gene has CDR1 ENHRY and CDR2 SYGVKD. The CDR3, as DNA: TGTGCCATCAGTGAGTCTAAACGTTGGCAGGGGACCACACCCGAAAAACTGTTTTTT. Its translation is CAISESKRWQGTTPEKLFF.

The CDR3 bases are TGTGCCAGCAGTCCACAGGGGGCCATCTCCTACGAGCAGTACTTC. It codes for CASSPQGAISYEQYF. The rearrangement links TRBV6-5 to TRBJ2-7; 9 bases fit TRBD1. Germline V lookup: CDR1 MNHEY, CDR2 SVGAGI. This CDR3 comprises 15 residues. V lost 5 bases and J lost 0; bases outside the gene matches: 5.

The V and J genes are TRBV7-9 and TRBJ1-6, with 7 bases aligning to TRBD1. V gave up 1 base and J gave up 8 bases; unmatched junction bases: 2. CDR1 and CDR2 (germline): SEHNR, FQNEAQ (reference sequence). This CDR3 comprises 14 residues. The CDR3 loop is CASSLGTGDSPLHF. CDR3 sequence (DNA): TGTGCCAGCAGCTTAGGAACAGGGGATTCACCCCTCCACTTT.

The chain has TRBV19 and TRBJ1-2; TRBD1 agrees at 12 bases. Germline V gene sequence: CDR1 LNHDA, CDR2 SQIVND (reference sequence). This CDR3 is 17 amino acids long. J gave up 3 bases and V 2 bases, and 7 bases lay outside the gene matches. The CDR3 nucleotides read TGTGCCAGTAGTATAACCGGGACAGGGGGCGCAGACTATGGCTACACCTTC. Translating gives CASSITGTGGADYGYTF.

This clone was counted a single time. CDR3 amino acids: CASMGGLAGDTQYF. For the CDR3, the DNA is TGTGCCAGCATGGGAGGGCTAGCTGGAGATACGCAGTATTTT. The V gene is TRBV2, the J gene TRBJ2-3; 7 nucleotides align to TRBD2. V shed 7 bases, J shed 5 bases, and the junction held 9 bases outside the gene matches. Germline CDR1 reads SNHLY; CDR2 reads FYNNEI. There are 14 residues in the CDR3.

This clone was recorded a few times. V usage is TRBV30 and J usage is TRBJ1-6; possible D gene TRBD1, 5 bases. Per the germline V gene, CDR1 is GTSNPN and CDR2 is SVGIG (reference sequence). The CDR3 consists of 19 residues. Between the trimmed V and J ends, which lost 3 bases and 5 bases, there was a span of 26 bases. This CDR3 is CAWSNWGSGGNPNNSPLHF. The CDR3 region has the DNA TGTGCCTGGAGCAACTGGGGATCGGGGGGGAATCCTAATAATTCACCCCTCCACTTT.

The chain couples TRBV19 to TRBJ1-2; D might be TRBD1 (5 bases). Per the germline V gene, CDR1 is LNHDA and CDR2 is SQIVND (reference sequence). Trimming stripped 7 bases from V and 10 bases from J, with 25 bases between. This CDR3 spans 15 amino acids. The CDR3 region has the DNA TGTGCCAGTAAGGGAGGCAGGGCGCGGGGGTTTGACTACACCTTC. Encoded protein: CASKGGRARGFDYTF.

This clone was seen only a few times. The gene calls are TRBV7-2 and TRBJ1-2; 10 positions match TRBD1. CDR1 and CDR2 (germline): SGHTA, FQGNSA. The CDR3 sequence is 16 residues long. V dropped 1 base and J dropped 3; count of bases not matched to a gene: 5. CDR3 amino acids: CASSLVWTGGDYGYTF. The CDR3 DNA follows: TGTGCCAGCAGCTTAGTTTGGACAGGGGGTGACTATGGCTACACCTTC.

V and J are TRBV5-1 and TRBJ1-4; D gene uncertain. Germline assignment: CDR1 SGHRS and CDR2 YFSETQ. The CDR3 runs 14 residues. V dropped 3 bases and J dropped 2 bases, with 8 bases sitting between them. The CDR3 DNA is TGCGCCAGCAGCTCTGACACCACTAATGAAAAACTGTTTTTT. Amino acids: CASSSDTTNEKLFF.

The chain uses TRBV9 and TRBJ2-3; 11 bases are shared with TRBD2. The V gene end was trimmed by 2 bases and the J gene end by 5 bases; junction bases not matched to a gene: 10. Germline-derived CDR1 and CDR2 are SGDLS and YYNGEE. CDR3 length: 17 residues. The CDR3 DNA sequence: TGTGCCAGCAGCGTCCTCGTTACTAGCGGGGGTAAAGATACGCAGTATTTT. It translates to CASSVLVTSGGKDTQYF.

The chain has TRBV27 and TRBJ1-2; D not certain. This CDR3 has 14 residues. Germline V gives CDR1 MNHEY, CDR2 SMNVEV (reference sequence). The germline V and J ends were trimmed by 0 bases and 1 base, with 6 bases remaining between them. The CDR3 DNA sequence: TGTGCCAGCAGTTTATCTCGGGGTAACTATGGCTACACCTTC. This encodes CASSLSRGNYGYTF.

The chain's CDR3 is CATSSGSRPGPASGYRDTQYF. The CDR3 DNA follows: TGTGCCACCAGCAGTGGGTCTAGACCGGGACCGGCAAGCGGGTACAGGGATACGCAGTATTTT. This rearrangement joins TRBV15 to TRBJ2-3; perhaps TRBD2 as D (6 bases). There are 21 residues in the CDR3. Germline V gene lookup returns CDR1 LNHNV and CDR2 YYDKDF (reference sequence). V shed 3 bases and J shed 6 bases, with 34 bases lying between them.

The chain couples TRBV10-1 to TRBJ2-5; D might be TRBD2 (6 bases). The CDR3 consists of 17 residues. Germline V gene sequence: CDR1 WNHNN, CDR2 SYGVQD (reference sequence). V lost 2 bases and J 5 bases, leaving 21 bases between the germline ends. DNA for the CDR3: TGCGCCAGCAGTGAGAATAGCGGTGGAGGTCTTGCTGAGACCCAGTACTTC. This encodes CASSENSGGGLAETQYF.

The sample holds one count of this clone. The chain carries TRBV29-1 and TRBJ1-2, with D unclear. Trimming removed 7 bases at V and 0 bases at J, with 15 bases between. CDR1 is SQVTM, CDR2 ANQGSEA, per germline. The CDR3 extends over 14 amino acids. The CDR3 region is CSAATGDANYGYTF. The CDR3 nucleotides read TGCAGCGCGGCGACGGGAGATGCTAACTATGGCTACACCTTC. The full variable domain, rest sourced from reference TRBV29-1 and TRBJ1-2, is SAVISQKPSRDICQRGTSLTIQCQVDSQVTMMFWYRQQPGQSLTLIATANQGSEATYESGFVIDKFPISRPNLTFSTLTVSNMSPEDSSIYLCSAATGDANYGYTFGSGTRLTVV.

This clone was counted a single time. The rearrangement joins TRBV10-3 to TRBJ1-4, with 8 bases lining up with TRBD1. Losses at the gene ends were 0 bases for V and 8 bases for J; bases not matched to a gene: 8. Germline CDR1 is ENHRY and CDR2 is SYGVKD. This CDR3 contains 16 residues. CDR3 sequence: CAISESNQGAREKLFF. The CDR3 nucleotides read TGTGCCATCAGTGAGTCGAATCAGGGGGCGCGGGAAAAACTGTTTTTT.

The chain recombines TRBV5-1 with TRBJ1-1, with D possibly TRBD1 on 5 matching bases. The germline CDR1 and CDR2 sequences are SGHRS and YFSETQ. This CDR3 is built from 13 residues. Trimming took off 8 bases at V and 0 bases at J, with 11 bases between the two ends. Here the CDR3 DNA reads TGCGCCAGTACCGGGACTCTGAACACTGAAGCTTTCTTT. This translates into CASTGTLNTEAFF.

This sequence joins TRBV6-4 and TRBJ2-2; D is perhaps TRBD1 (5 bases). Germline V CDR1 and CDR2: MRHNA, SNTAGT. The ends were cut back, 4 bases at V and 5 bases at J, with 8 bases in the middle. The CDR3 consists of 13 residues. The CDR3 sequence is CASSGGATGELFF. The CDR3 nucleotides are TGTGCCAGCAGTGGTGGGGCAACCGGGGAGCTGTTTTTT.

This chain connects TRBV28 to TRBJ2-4, with 8 bases lining up with TRBD1. V lost 5 bases, J lost 4 bases, and 7 bases stayed unmatched. Germline V gene data show CDR1 as MDHEN and CDR2 as SYDVKM. The CDR3 is 15 residues long. The chain's CDR3 is CASSPIWTGKNIQYF. The DNA of the CDR3 is TGTGCCAGCAGTCCGATCTGGACAGGGAAAAACATTCAGTACTTC. Variable domain in full (rest from reference TRBV28 and TRBJ2-4): DVKVTQSSRYLVKRTGEKVFLECVQDMDHENMFWYRQDPGLGLRLIYFSYDVKMKEKGDIPEGYSVSREKKERFSLILESASTNQTSMYLCASSPIWTGKNIQYFGAGTRLSVL.

The gene calls are TRBV6-1 and TRBJ2-1; 8 nucleotides agree with TRBD1. Unmatched junction bases numbered 10, after V lost 1 base and J lost 8 bases. The V gene's germline CDR1 is MNHNS and CDR2 SASEGT. The CDR3 contains 16 residues. Here the CDR3 reads CASSEVTGDFVDEQFF. CDR3 in DNA: TGTGCCAGCAGTGAAGTGACAGGGGATTTTGTGGATGAGCAGTTCTTC.